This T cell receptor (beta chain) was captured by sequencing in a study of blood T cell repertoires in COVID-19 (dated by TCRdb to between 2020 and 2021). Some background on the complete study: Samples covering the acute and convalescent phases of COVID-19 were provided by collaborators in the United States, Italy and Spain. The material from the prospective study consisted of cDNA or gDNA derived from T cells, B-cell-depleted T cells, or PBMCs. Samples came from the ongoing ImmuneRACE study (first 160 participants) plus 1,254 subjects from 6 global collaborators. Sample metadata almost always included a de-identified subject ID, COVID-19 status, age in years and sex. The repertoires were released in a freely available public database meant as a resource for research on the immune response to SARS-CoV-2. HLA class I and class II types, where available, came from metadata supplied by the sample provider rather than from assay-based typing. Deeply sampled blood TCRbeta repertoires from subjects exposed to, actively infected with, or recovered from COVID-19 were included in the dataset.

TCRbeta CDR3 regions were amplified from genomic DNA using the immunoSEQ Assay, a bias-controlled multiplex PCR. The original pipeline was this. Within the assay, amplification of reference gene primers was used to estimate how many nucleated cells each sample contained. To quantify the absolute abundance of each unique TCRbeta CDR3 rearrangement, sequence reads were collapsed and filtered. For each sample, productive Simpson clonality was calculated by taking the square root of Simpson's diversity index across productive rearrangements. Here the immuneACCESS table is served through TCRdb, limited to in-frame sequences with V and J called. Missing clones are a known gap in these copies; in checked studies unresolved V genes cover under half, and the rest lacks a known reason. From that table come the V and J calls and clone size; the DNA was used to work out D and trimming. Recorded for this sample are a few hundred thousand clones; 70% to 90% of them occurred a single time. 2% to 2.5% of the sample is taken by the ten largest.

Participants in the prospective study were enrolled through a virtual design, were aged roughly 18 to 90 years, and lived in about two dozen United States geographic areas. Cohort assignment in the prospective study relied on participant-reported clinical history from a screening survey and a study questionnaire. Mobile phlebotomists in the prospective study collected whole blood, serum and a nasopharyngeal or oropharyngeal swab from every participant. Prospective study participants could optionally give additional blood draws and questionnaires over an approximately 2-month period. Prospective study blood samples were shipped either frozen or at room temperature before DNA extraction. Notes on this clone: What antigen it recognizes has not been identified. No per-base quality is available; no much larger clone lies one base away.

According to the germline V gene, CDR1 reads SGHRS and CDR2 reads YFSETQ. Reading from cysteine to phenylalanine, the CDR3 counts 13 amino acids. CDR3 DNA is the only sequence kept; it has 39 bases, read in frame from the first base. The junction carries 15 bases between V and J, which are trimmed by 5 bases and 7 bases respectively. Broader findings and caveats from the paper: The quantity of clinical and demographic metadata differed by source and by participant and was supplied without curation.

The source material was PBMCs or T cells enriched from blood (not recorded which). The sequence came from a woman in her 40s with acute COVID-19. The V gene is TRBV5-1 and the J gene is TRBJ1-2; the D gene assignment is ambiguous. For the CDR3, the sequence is CASSQDPSGGYTF. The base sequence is TGCGCCAGCAGTCAAGACCCATCGGGTGGCTACACCTTC.